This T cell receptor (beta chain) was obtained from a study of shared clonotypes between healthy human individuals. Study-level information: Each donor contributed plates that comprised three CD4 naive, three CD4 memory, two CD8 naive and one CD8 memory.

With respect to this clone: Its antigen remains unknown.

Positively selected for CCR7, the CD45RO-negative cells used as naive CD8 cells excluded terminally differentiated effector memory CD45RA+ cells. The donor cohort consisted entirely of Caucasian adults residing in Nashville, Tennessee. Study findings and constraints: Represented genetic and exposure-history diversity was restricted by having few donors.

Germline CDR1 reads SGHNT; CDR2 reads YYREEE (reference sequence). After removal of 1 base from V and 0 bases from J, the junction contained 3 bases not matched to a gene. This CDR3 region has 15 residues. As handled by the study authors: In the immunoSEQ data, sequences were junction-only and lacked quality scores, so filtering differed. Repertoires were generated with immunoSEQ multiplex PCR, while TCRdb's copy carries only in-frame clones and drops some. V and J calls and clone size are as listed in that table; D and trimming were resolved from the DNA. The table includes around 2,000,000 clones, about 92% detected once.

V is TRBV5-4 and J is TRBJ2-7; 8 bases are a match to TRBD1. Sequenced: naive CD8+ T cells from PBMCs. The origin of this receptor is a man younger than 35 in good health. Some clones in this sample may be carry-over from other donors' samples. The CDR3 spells CASSLPGTGSYEQYF. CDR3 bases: TGTGCCAGCAGCTTGCCCGGGACAGGCTCCTACGAGCAGTACTTC.